Listed below are T cell receptor beta chains from one sample, sequenced in a study of T-cell reconstitution after alpha-beta-depleted transplantation in children. TCRdb redid the calling of the PCR reads with MiXCR, one entry per CDR3 protein. The sample includes nearly 550,000 distinct CDR3 sequences, around 18% of them seen just once. The sequencing here drew on PBMCs from the stem cell graft donor, taken from the stem cell graft. All receptors derive from a human donor who donated a stem cell graft to a child with acute lymphoblastic leukemia. The CDR3 runs from the conserved cysteine through the conserved F or W. Fields, in order: clone size, V gene, J gene, D gene, CDR3 DNA, CDR3 protein. The D gene is left open where the match is weak. Clone size is shown for a subset of rows, as once, few, many or a class of expanded clone.

>once|TRBV7-9|TRBJ1-2|-
TGTGCCAGCAGCCCGACCCCCCTGGATACCAACTATGGCTACACCTTC
CASSPTPLDTNYGYTF
>-|TRBV27|TRBJ2-3|-
TGTGCCAGCACCTCCGGGCCTGGCAGCACAGATACGCAGTATTTT
CASTSGPGSTDTQYF
>-|TRBV12-3/TRBV12-4|TRBJ1-1|-
TGTGCCAGCAGTTTAGGACACCAGACTGAAGCTTTCTTT
CASSLGHQTEAFF
>-|TRBV12-3/TRBV12-4|TRBJ2-5|-
TGTGCCAGCAGTTTTTCGCTGAGCGGACAAGAGACCCAGTACTTC
CASSFSLSGQETQYF
>few|TRBV5-5|TRBJ1-5|TRBD1
TGTGCCAGCAGCTCCTTACAGGGGGCGGACCAGCCCCAGCATTTT
CASSSLQGADQPQHF
>-|TRBV20-1|TRBJ1-1|TRBD1
TGCAGTGCCACAGTGTCCGTTCCAGGGGGTGAGGGTATTCAGGACACTGAAGCTTTCTTT
CSATVSVPGGEGIQDTEAFF
>few|TRBV5-1|TRBJ1-1|-
TGCGCCAGCAGCTTGGCAGGGGACAAGAACACTGAAGCTTTCTTT
CASSLAGDKNTEAFF
>-|TRBV7-9|TRBJ2-3|TRBD1
TGTGCCAGCAGCTCCATCACGGACAGGCTCAGCACAGATACGCAGTATTTT
CASSSITDRLSTDTQYF
>-|TRBV6-4|TRBJ2-1|-
TGTGCCAGCAGTGAAGGCTCTACCTACAATGAGCAGTTCTTC
CASSEGSTYNEQFF
>-|TRBV10-3|TRBJ2-7|-
TGTGCCGTCTCCGGCGTCTCCTACGAGCAGTACTTC
CAVSGVSYEQYF
>-|TRBV7-9|TRBJ2-3|TRBD2
TGTGCCAGCAGCTTACCTTTAGCGGGTATAACAGATACGCAGTATTTT
CASSLPLAGITDTQYF
>few|TRBV6-1|TRBJ2-2|-
TGTGCCAGCAGACCGGAGGTCCCCACCGGGGAGCTGTTTTTT
CASRPEVPTGELFF
>-|TRBV3-1|TRBJ1-1|-
TGTGCCAGCAGCCAACCTCAGGCTGGGAACACTGAAGCTTTCTTT
CASSQPQAGNTEAFF
>-|TRBV18|TRBJ2-1|-
TGTGCCAGCTCACCATTGGGCGAGCAGTTCTTC
CASSPLGEQFF
>few|TRBV20-1|TRBJ2-1|-
TGCAGTGGTACCAGTGAGGGGGACTACAATGAGCAGTTCTTC
CSGTSEGDYNEQFF
>few|TRBV7-9|TRBJ1-2|-
TGTGCCAGCAGCTCCGACAGCTATGGCTACACCTTC
CASSSDSYGYTF
>few|TRBV25-1|TRBJ1-2|-
TGTGCCAGCAGTTTCGGAAGCCCCTATGGCTACACCTTC
CASSFGSPYGYTF
>few|TRBV7-9|TRBJ2-7|-
TGTGCCAGAAACGGCAGCATCCACAAGGAGCAGTACTTC
CARNGSIHKEQYF
>-|TRBV20-1|TRBJ1-2|TRBD1
TGCAGTGCTATAGACAGGGGATGGGGCTACACCTTC
CSAIDRGWGYTF
>few|TRBV29-1|TRBJ2-7|-
TGCAGCGTTACCCCTTTGACGGCCAGCTCCTACGAGCAGTACTTC
CSVTPLTASSYEQYF
>-|TRBV7-3|TRBJ2-1|-
TGTGCCAGCAGCCCCTTCGGGGCTAGCTCCTACAATGAGCAGTTCTTC
CASSPFGASSYNEQFF
>-|TRBV5-8|TRBJ2-2|TRBD2
TGTGCCAGCAGCGGACTAGCGAACGTTATCCTCGGGGAGCTGTTTTTT
CASSGLANVILGELFF
>-|TRBV29-1|TRBJ2-3|TRBD2
TGCAGCGTTCATGGGACTAGCGGTAGCACAGATACGCAGTATTTT
CSVHGTSGSTDTQYF
>-|TRBV20-1|TRBJ2-7|TRBD2
TGCAGTGCTAGATTCCCCGGACTAGCGGGATACTACGAGCAGTACTTC
CSARFPGLAGYYEQYF
>-|TRBV19|TRBJ2-3|-
TGTGCCAGTACGCCTAGTCCGCTGTCCCAGGCGCAGTATTTT
CASTPSPLSQAQYF
>few|TRBV6-5|TRBJ1-2|TRBD1
TGTGCCAGCAGCCGAGCCATCCGCCAGGGGGATCTACGCTACACCTTC
CASSRAIRQGDLRYTF
>-|TRBV18|TRBJ2-7|TRBD1
TGTGCCAGCTCACCAAGGAGGGGACAGGGGGCTGGGGAGCAGTACTTC
CASSPRRGQGAGEQYF
>many|TRBV5-5|TRBJ2-5|-
TGTGCCAGCACCCTGGGGGCGGTGACCCAGTACTTC
CASTLGAVTQYF
>-|TRBV24-1|TRBJ2-7|TRBD1
TGTGCCACCAGTGACCTGGACAGGCCCTACACCTACGAGCAGTACTTC
CATSDLDRPYTYEQYF
>-|TRBV28|TRBJ2-5|-
TGTGCCAGCCTCCGACGGGAGACCCAGTACTTC
CASLRRETQYF
>-|TRBV11-1|TRBJ2-1|TRBD2
TGTGCCAGCAGCTCAACGACCCAGCGGGAGAGTGCGTACAATGAGCAGTTCTTC
CASSSTTQRESAYNEQFF
>-|TRBV5-1|TRBJ2-3|TRBD2
TGCGCCAGCGCCCTAGGGAGGGCGGGAGATACGCAGTATTTT
CASALGRAGDTQYF
>many|TRBV11-2|TRBJ1-2|-
TGTGCCAGCAGCTTAGCCCTTAACTATGGCTACACCTTC
CASSLALNYGYTF
>few|TRBV20-1|TRBJ2-2|TRBD1
TGCAGTGCCAACGGACAGGCGAACACCGGGGAGCTGTTTTTT
CSANGQANTGELFF
>-|TRBV20-1|TRBJ2-2|TRBD1
TGCAGTGCTAAACAGGGGGCGGACACCGGGGAGCTGTTTTTT
CSAKQGADTGELFF
>-|TRBV12-3/TRBV12-4|TRBJ2-7|TRBD2
TGTGCCAGCAGTTTTCAGCGGGAGGGCCCCGAGCAGTACTTC
CASSFQREGPEQYF
>-|TRBV14|TRBJ1-1|-
TGTGCCAGCAGCCAAGAAGGCCTTCCCCTGGGGCCTGAAGCTTTCTTT
CASSQEGLPLGPEAFF
>-|TRBV10-3|TRBJ2-7|-
TGTGCCATCAGTGGTTGGGGGGTGGACGAGCAGTACTTC
CAISGWGVDEQYF
>-|TRBV19|TRBJ1-5|-
TGTGCCAGTATTCCCGACAGCCATAGCAATCAGCCCCAGCATTTT
CASIPDSHSNQPQHF
>-|TRBV7-9|TRBJ2-3|-
TGTGCCAGCAGCTTCGGGCGATGGGCAGATACGCAGTATTTT
CASSFGRWADTQYF
>-|TRBV5-1|TRBJ2-1|TRBD1
TGCGCCAGCAGCTCTACAGGGGAACTCTACAATGAGCAGTTCTTC
CASSSTGELYNEQFF
>few|TRBV30|TRBJ1-5|-
TGTGCCTGGAGTTCAAGTTCCGTGGGCAATCAGCCCCAGCATTTT
CAWSSSSVGNQPQHF
>-|TRBV29-1|TRBJ1-5|-
TGCAGCGTTGCGTACGGCAACAATCAGCCCCAGCATTTT
CSVAYGNNQPQHF
>few|TRBV4-2|TRBJ2-3|TRBD2
TGTGCCAGCAGCCAACCGACTGGGACTAGCGGCACAGATACGCAGTATTTT
CASSQPTGTSGTDTQYF
>many|TRBV29-1|TRBJ1-1|TRBD1
TGCAGCGTTGATAGACAGGGCGGAGGCGCTGAAGCTTTCTTT
CSVDRQGGGAEAFF
>few|TRBV11-2|TRBJ2-7|-
TGTGCCAGCAGCTCCGTAGACGGGAGCCCCTACGAGCAGTACTTC
CASSSVDGSPYEQYF
>-|TRBV25-1|TRBJ2-5|TRBD1
TGTGCCAGCAGCCACTCAGGGGGCCGAGAGACCCAGTACTTC
CASSHSGGRETQYF
>many|TRBV11-2|TRBJ2-5|TRBD2
TGTGCCAGCAGCTCGACTAGCGGGCCGTACCAAGAGACCCAGTACTTC
CASSSTSGPYQETQYF